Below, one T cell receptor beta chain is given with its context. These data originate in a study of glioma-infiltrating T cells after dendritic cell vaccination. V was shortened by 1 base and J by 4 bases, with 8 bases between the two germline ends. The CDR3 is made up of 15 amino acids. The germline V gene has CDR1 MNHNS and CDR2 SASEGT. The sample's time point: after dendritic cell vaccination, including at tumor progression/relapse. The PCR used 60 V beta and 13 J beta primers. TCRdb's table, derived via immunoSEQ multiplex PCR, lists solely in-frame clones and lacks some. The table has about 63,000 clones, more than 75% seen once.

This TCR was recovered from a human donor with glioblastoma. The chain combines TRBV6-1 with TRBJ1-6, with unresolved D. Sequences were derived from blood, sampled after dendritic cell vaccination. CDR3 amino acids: CASSEGRRYNSPLHF. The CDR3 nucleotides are TGTGCCAGCAGTGAAGGGAGGAGATATAATTCACCCCTCCACTTT.